A selection of T cell receptor beta chains follows, all from one sample in a study of blood T cell repertoires in COVID-19. Produced via immunoSEQ multiplex PCR; TCRdb's table is partial and in-frame only. The sample has tens of thousands of clones, roughly 72% seen once; the top ten hold over 6.5%. The sample comprised peripheral blood. These receptors were collected from a man aged 65 to 79 with acute or convalescent COVID-19. Each CDR3 is given with its conserved first and last residue. D genes are given only for firm matches. Some rows have no size entry. The others give once, few or many, or a class for an expanded clone.

V	J	size	D	CDR3	DNA
TRBV19	TRBJ1-5	few	-	CASRYDRNSNQPQHF	TGTGCCAGTAGATATGACAGAAATAGCAATCAGCCCCAGCATTTT
TRBV9	TRBJ2-1	few	TRBD2	CASSVSPGLADIEQFF	TGTGCCAGCAGCGTTAGCCCGGGACTAGCCGATATTGAGCAGTTCTTC
TRBV28	TRBJ1-2	-	-	CASSFQHRENYGYTF	TGTGCCAGCAGTTTTCAACACAGGGAAAACTATGGCTACACCTTC
TRBV2	TRBJ1-4	few	-	CASSYSGVSEKLFF	TGTGCCAGCAGCTACAGCGGGGTGAGCGAAAAACTGTTTTTT
TRBV5-4	TRBJ2-7	-	-	CASSLGGGRIDEQYF	TGTGCCAGCAGCTTAGGGGGGGGGAGGATCGACGAGCAGTACTTC
TRBV29-1	TRBJ1-2	-	TRBD1	CSVSPGQGSWNYGYTF	TGCAGCGTTAGCCCCGGACAGGGTTCCTGGAACTATGGCTACACCTTC
TRBV21-1	TRBJ1-2	-	-	CASSERTGNYGYTF	TGTGCCAGCAGCGAGAGGACAGGGAACTATGGCTACACCTTC
TRBV10-1	TRBJ2-2	-	-	CASTNHLSGGELFF	TGCGCCAGCACGAACCATTTGAGTGGCGGGGAGCTGTTTTTT
TRBV6-5	TRBJ1-4	-	-	CVSVRGFNEKLFF	TGTGTCTCGGTTAGGGGCTTTAATGAAAAACTGTTTTTT
TRBV24-1	TRBJ2-1	-	-	CATSGGLYNEQFF	TGTGCCACCAGTGGGGGGCTATACAATGAGCAGTTCTTC
TRBV9	TRBJ1-1	few	-	CASSVVGVVNTEAFF	TGTGCCAGCAGCGTAGTAGGGGTTGTGAACACTGAAGCTTTCTTT
TRBV5-6	TRBJ2-3	few	TRBD2	CASTYYGGFTDTQYF	TGTGCCAGCACCTATTACGGGGGGTTCACAGATACGCAGTATTTT
TRBV7-2	TRBJ2-5	once	-	CASSSGQLQETQYF	TGTGCCAGCAGCAGTGGACAGTTACAAGAGACCCAGTACTTC
TRBV5-5	TRBJ2-1	once	-	CASTSLASAYNEQFF	TGTGCCAGCACGTCCCTAGCAAGTGCCTACAATGAGCAGTTCTTC
TRBV4-1	TRBJ2-7	few	-	CASSQQGYEQYF	TGCGCCAGCAGCCAACAGGGTTACGAGCAGTACTTC
TRBV6-5	TRBJ1-1	-	TRBD1	CASSTGVATEAFF	TGTGCCAGCAGTACAGGGGTGGCCACTGAAGCTTTCTTT
TRBV3-1/TRBV3-2	TRBJ1-5	few	-	CASSQSFNQPQHF	TGTGCCAGCAGCCAGAGCTTCAATCAGCCCCAGCATTTT
TRBV5-4	TRBJ2-5	-	TRBD1	CASSSILGQGRETQYF	TGTGCCAGCAGCTCGATTCTGGGACAGGGAAGAGAGACCCAGTACTTC
TRBV4-1	TRBJ1-1	-	-	CASSPLGGNTEAFF	TGCGCCAGCAGCCCCCTAGGGGGAAACACTGAAGCTTTCTTT
TRBV29-1	TRBJ2-1	-	-	CSVEDQQGPYNEQFF	TGCAGCGTTGAAGATCAACAGGGCCCCTACAATGAGCAGTTCTTC
TRBV28	TRBJ1-6	-	-	CASSLLGQSYNSPLHF	TGTGCCAGCAGTTTGTTGGGGCAGAGCTATAATTCACCCCTCCACTTT
TRBV29-1	TRBJ2-7	-	TRBD1	CSAGQGISYEQYF	TGCAGCGCAGGACAGGGGATCTCCTACGAGCAGTACTTC
TRBV5-1	TRBJ2-3	-	-	CASSWGSTDTQYF	TGCGCCAGCAGCTGGGGCAGCACAGATACGCAGTATTTT
TRBV24-1	TRBJ2-3	-	-	CATNQGYTDTQYF	TGTGCCACCAATCAGGGTTACACAGATACGCAGTATTTT
TRBV6-5	TRBJ1-2	-	-	CASSDRYYGYTF	TGTGCCAGCAGCGACAGGTATTATGGCTACACCTTC
TRBV30	TRBJ1-6	-	TRBD1	CAWSQDRASYNSPLHF	TGTGCCTGGAGTCAGGACAGGGCCTCCTATAATTCACCCCTCCACTTT
TRBV30	TRBJ1-1	-	-	CAWGQLNTEAFF	TGTGCCTGGGGACAGTTGAACACTGAAGCTTTCTTT
TRBV19	TRBJ2-7	-	-	CASSFSLLEEVHEQYF	TGTGCCAGTAGTTTTTCCTTACTAGAAGAGGTTCACGAGCAGTACTTC
TRBV10-1	TRBJ1-2	-	-	CAPAGEESDYTF	TGCGCCCCCGCGGGGGAAGAATCTGACTACACCTTC
TRBV5-1	TRBJ1-2	once	-	CASRSDRDYYGYTF	TGCGCCAGCAGGTCGGACAGAGATTACTATGGCTACACCTTC
TRBV4-1	TRBJ1-6	-	-	CASSQAEGRKPNSPLHF	TGCGCCAGCAGCCAAGCCGAAGGCAGGAAGCCGAATTCACCCCTCCACTTT
TRBV7-2	TRBJ2-5	-	TRBD2	CASSPVSGLAGGKTQYF	TGTGCCAGCAGCCCAGTTTCGGGACTAGCGGGGGGCAAGACCCAGTACTTC
TRBV5-6	TRBJ2-3	-	-	CASSELQRAGADTQYF	TGTGCCAGCAGCGAACTTCAGAGGGCCGGTGCAGATACGCAGTATTTT
TRBV30	TRBJ1-1	-	-	CAWSVTGSSSFF	TGTGCCTGGAGTGTGACGGGGTCCTCGTCTTTCTTT
TRBV28	TRBJ2-1	-	TRBD2	CASSLVSSGFSSYNEQFF	TGTGCCAGCAGTTTAGTGTCTAGCGGGTTCAGCTCCTACAATGAGCAGTTCTTC
TRBV5-1	TRBJ1-1	-	TRBD1	CASSLPGQPNTEAFF	TGCGCCAGCAGCCTACCGGGACAGCCGAACACTGAAGCTTTCTTT
TRBV29-1	TRBJ1-1	-	-	CSVVRGGDTEAFF	TGCAGCGTTGTCCGGGGGGGTGACACTGAAGCTTTCTTT
TRBV9	TRBJ2-1	-	TRBD1	CASSAPGQGTSGQFF	TGTGCCAGCAGCGCCCCGGGACAGGGAACAAGCGGGCAGTTCTTC
TRBV5-1	TRBJ2-2	many	TRBD1	CASSLSRGLTGELFF	TGCGCCAGCAGCTTGTCCAGGGGGCTCACCGGGGAGCTGTTTTTT
TRBV19	TRBJ1-5	-	-	CASSDIIESNQPQHF	TGTGCCAGTAGTGATATTATTGAGAGCAATCAGCCCCAGCATTTT
TRBV28	TRBJ2-7	-	TRBD1	CASSPTQGQGAFHEQYF	TGTGCCAGCAGTCCAACCCAAGGACAGGGGGCGTTCCACGAGCAGTACTTC
TRBV27	TRBJ1-1	-	-	CASSPLGRGVTEAFF	TGTGCCAGCAGTCCCCTTGGGAGGGGGGTCACTGAAGCTTTCTTT
TRBV18	TRBJ2-7	few	TRBD2	CASSSSVSGSSYEQYF	TGTGCCAGCTCATCATCCGTTAGCGGGAGCTCCTACGAGCAGTACTTC
TRBV19	TRBJ2-3	-	-	CASSFTESSTDTQYF	TGTGCCAGTAGTTTCACGGAGTCTAGCACAGATACGCAGTATTTT
TRBV30	TRBJ1-2	-	TRBD1	CAWSSTGTAYGYTF	TGTGCCTGGAGTTCCACCGGGACAGCATATGGCTACACCTTC
TRBV12-3/TRBV12-4	TRBJ1-1	few	-	CASSLSNEAFF	TGTGCCAGCAGCCTGAGTAATGAAGCTTTCTTT
TRBV6-5	TRBJ2-3	-	-	CASSYSPLVTDTQYF	TGTGCCAGCAGTTACTCCCCGTTAGTTACAGATACGCAGTATTTT
TRBV6-5	TRBJ1-1	-	TRBD1	CASSQGQGTEAFF	TGTGCCAGCAGTCAGGGACAGGGGACCGAAGCTTTCTTT
TRBV30	TRBJ2-1	-	TRBD1	CALEWGTGIGNEQFF	TGTGCCCTGGAGTGGGGGACAGGGATCGGCAATGAGCAGTTCTTC
TRBV7-3	TRBJ1-2	-	-	CASSPDSSGGYTF	TGTGCCAGCAGCCCCGACTCCTCGGGGGGCTACACCTTC
TRBV29-1	TRBJ2-1	-	TRBD1	CSLRTGAGNEQFF	TGCAGCCTTAGGACAGGGGCTGGCAATGAGCAGTTCTTC
TRBV12-5	TRBJ1-6	few	-	CASGSGKSPLHF	TGTGCTAGTGGTTCGGGAAAATCACCCCTCCACTTT
TRBV28	TRBJ2-7	-	-	CASSFYGLPPYEQYF	TGTGCCAGCAGTTTCTATGGACTACCACCCTACGAGCAGTACTTC
TRBV7-9	TRBJ2-5	-	-	CASSPGWGPQETQYF	TGTGCCAGCAGCCCAGGGTGGGGGCCCCAAGAGACCCAGTACTTC
TRBV9	TRBJ1-6	-	-	CASSSTGRNSPLHF	TGTGCCAGCAGCTCCACAGGGCGAAATTCACCCCTCCACTTT
TRBV7-9	TRBJ2-1	-	TRBD2	CASSPQAGRESYNEQFF	TGTGCCAGCAGCCCGCAAGCTGGGCGGGAGTCCTACAATGAGCAGTTCTTC
TRBV5-8	TRBJ2-6	-	TRBD1	CASSYRDRALGANVLTF	TGTGCCAGCAGTTACCGGGACAGGGCCCTGGGGGCCAACGTCCTGACTTTC